This entry features one TCR beta chain sequence. V was cut by 1 base and J by 5 bases, with 8 bases left in between. The germline V gene encodes CDR1 SGHDN and CDR2 FVKESK. The CDR3 covers 13 residues. The data belong to a study of blood T cell repertoires in COVID-19. Looking at the study overall: COVID-19 samples collected from the United States, Italy and Spain covered acute and convalescent phases. The analysed material was cDNA or gDNA that came from T cells, B-cell-depleted T cells, or PBMCs.

Study processing details: The authors estimated nucleated cell counts from reference gene primer amplification. Clones were sequenced by immunoSEQ multiplex PCR, and TCRdb holds only the in-frame ones, with some missing. The V and J calls and the clone size are those of that table, but D and trimming were determined from the DNA. The table includes just under 80,000 clones, roughly 80% detected once. The sequence came from a woman between 70 and 85 years old with acute or convalescent COVID-19. Sequencing was carried out using peripheral blood. The chain couples TRBV14 to TRBJ1-1; unclear D gene. CDR3 sequence (DNA): TGTGCCAGCAGCCAAGTTCCGGGAACTGAAGCTTTCTTT. Translated, it gives CASSQVPGTEAFF.